These 3 T cell receptor beta chains were all obtained from the same sample, sequenced in a study of T cell responses to AZD1222 COVID-19 vaccine. Libraries were prepared by immunoSEQ multiplex PCR; TCRdb keeps only in-frame clonotypes and omits some of them. The sample has 60,000 to 75,000 clones, about 80% seen once. This specimen was peripheral blood, taken 28 days after the second AZD1222 dose. The source is an adult who received the AZD1222 COVID-19 vaccine.

The CDR3 protein is CASRLNQGGGTEAFF. CDR3 in DNA: TGTGCCAGCAGGCTCAACCAGGGCGGAGGCACTGAAGCTTTCTTT. The V call is TRBV27, the J call TRBJ1-1; a weak D match, TRBD1 (5 bases). Trimming cost V 6 bases and J 4 bases, with 18 bases left between them. Germline assignment: CDR1 MNHEY and CDR2 SMNVEV (reference sequence). CDR3 size: 15 residues.

The CDR3 DNA reads as TGTGCCAGCAGTTTCCCGGGGTCCTACGAGCAGTACTTC. Its protein product is CASSFPGSYEQYF. J is TRBJ2-7 and V is TRBV12-3 or TRBV12-4; a weak D match, TRBD2 (5 bases). Trimming removed 3 bases from V and 1 base from J, with 7 bases in between. This CDR3 contains 13 residues.

The chain recombines TRBV3-1 (or the pseudogene TRBV3-2) with TRBJ2-7, with 7 bases lining up with TRBD1. Germline V gene lookup returns CDR1 LGHDT and CDR2 YNNKEL (reference sequence). The CDR3 runs 13 residues. The J segment lost 5 bases and the V segment lost 8 bases, leaving 9 bases of the junction unmatched. DNA for the CDR3: TGTGCCAGCCGATCACAAGGGGGCGACGAGCAGTACTTC. Translated: CASRSQGGDEQYF.